The clone carrying this T cell receptor beta chain was counted between two and nine times. The data were taken from a study of blood T cell repertoires in COVID-19. The CDR3 length is 16 residues. Germline CDR1 and CDR2: ENHRY and SYGVKD. Trimming removed 4 bases from V and 3 bases from J, with 15 bases in between. Original methodology: Estimation of nucleated cell counts was performed using reference gene primer amplification. Assay used: immunoSEQ multiplex PCR; TCRdb lists only in-frame clones, some missing. That table supplies the V and J calls and clone size; D and trimming were determined from the DNA. The profile covers approximately 200,000 clones, with 79% appearing a single time and around 6% taken by the ten largest.

The V call is TRBV10-3, the J call TRBJ2-2, with a tentative D call TRBD2 (6 bases). The TCR was taken from a woman aged 40 to 50 with COVID-19, enrolled during active disease. The material sequenced was peripheral blood. The CDR3 is CAISAYSRDYTGELFF. CDR3 DNA sequence: TGTGCCATCAGTGCTTATTCCCGGGACTACACCGGGGAGCTGTTTTTT.